These T cell receptor beta chains were read from a single sample in a study of vaccination effects on CD4 cells after COVID-19. Sequencing used immunoSEQ multiplex PCR; TCRdb keeps in-frame clones, though not all of them. Of 50,000 to 75,000 clones in the sample, roughly 79% are singletons; the top ten hold 2.5%. For these TCRs, the target antigens are not known. The material sequenced was CD4+ T cells from PBMCs cultured with HCoV-229E spike peptides, taken before COVID-19 vaccination. These receptors all stem from a human donor who received a COVID-19 vaccine. CDR3s include the opening cysteine and the closing phenylalanine or tryptophan. A D gene is named only where the DNA matches it firmly. Part of the rows lack a size; the others show once, few, many or a class for expanded clones.

cdr3_nt cdr3_aa d_call j_call v_call clone_size
TGTGCCACGAACCCCGGGACAGGGGGCTCAGATACGCAGTATTTT CATNPGTGGSDTQYF TRBD1 TRBJ2-3 TRBV24-1 -
TGCAGCGTGGGAGTGACAGGGGGCGTTGAAGATACGCAGTATTTT CSVGVTGGVEDTQYF TRBD1 TRBJ2-3 TRBV29-1 once
TGTGCCAGCAGCCTAACTCCCGGGCCCACCGTAGGCTACACCTTC CASSLTPGPTVGYTF - TRBJ1-2 TRBV9 -
TGTGCCAGCAGTTTCTACTTAGGGGGCAGCAAGGCGGAAGCTTTCTTT CASSFYLGGSKAEAFF TRBD1 TRBJ1-1 TRBV6-2/TRBV6-3 -
TGCAGCTTCCGGGGAGGGGGCACTGAAGCTTTCTTT CSFRGGGTEAFF - TRBJ1-1 TRBV29-1 -
TGTGCCGCCTTTACCCCGGGGGTCAATCAGCCCCAGCATTTT CAAFTPGVNQPQHF - TRBJ1-5 TRBV28 few
TGTGCCAGTAGTATATTACTCAGAGATACGCAGTATTTT CASSILLRDTQYF - TRBJ2-3 TRBV19 few
TGTGCCAGCAGTTCATCGGGGACAGAAAGTCATGAGCAGTTCTTC CASSSSGTESHEQFF TRBD1 TRBJ2-1 TRBV6-5 -
TGCGCCAGCAGCTTGGTAGCGGGGAGCTCCTACAATGAGCAGTTCTTC CASSLVAGSSYNEQFF TRBD2 TRBJ2-1 TRBV5-1 -
TGTGCCAGCAGACCATCGACAGGCTCGAATTCACCCCTCCACTTT CASRPSTGSNSPLHF - TRBJ1-6 TRBV28 -
TGTGCCAGCGGGCAGCGACAGGGCGGGGGACGGGAGACCCAGTACTTC CASGQRQGGGRETQYF - TRBJ2-5 TRBV5-5 -
TGTGCCAGCAGTGACTTAGTAGGCAGAGGGAACACTGAAGCTTTCTTT CASSDLVGRGNTEAFF - TRBJ1-1 TRBV25-1 -
TGTGCCAGCAGGCCCTTTTGGCAGGGGCGTATGGACACCGGGGAGCTGTTTTTT CASRPFWQGRMDTGELFF - TRBJ2-2 TRBV2 -
TGCGCCAGCAATTCAGGGAACACCGGGGAGCTGTTTTTT CASNSGNTGELFF - TRBJ2-2 TRBV5-1 -
TGTGCCAGCATCGCGCCAGGGGCCTATGGCTACACCTTC CASIAPGAYGYTF - TRBJ1-2 TRBV6-5 once
TGCGCCAGCAGCTGGGGACTAGTTACCGGGGAGCTGTTTTTT CASSWGLVTGELFF TRBD2 TRBJ2-2 TRBV5-1 -
TGCGCCAGCAGTGAACAGGGGACGAACACCGGGGAGCTGTTTTTT CASSEQGTNTGELFF TRBD1 TRBJ2-2 TRBV10-1 -
TGTGCCAGCAAGTCGGGGGGGTCGGCAGATACGCAGTATTTT CASKSGGSADTQYF TRBD2 TRBJ2-3 TRBV7-3 -
TGTGCCAGCAGCTTAGGGGGGTTCACCTACAATGAGCAGTTCTTC CASSLGGFTYNEQFF - TRBJ2-1 TRBV7-9 -
TGTGCCAGCTCACCTTGGGAGGGGACCAGCTATGGCTACACCTTC CASSPWEGTSYGYTF - TRBJ1-2 TRBV18 -
TGTGCCAGCAGCCAAGATTTGATTGGCTACACCTTC CASSQDLIGYTF - TRBJ1-2 TRBV3-1/TRBV3-2 -
TGTGCCAGCAGCCTACGAGGTTCCCCAGGAAACACCATATATTTT CASSLRGSPGNTIYF - TRBJ1-3 TRBV6-5 -
TGTGCCAGCAGCTTAGTTCCCAGTTTATTCTCCTACAATGAGCAGTTCTTC CASSLVPSLFSYNEQFF - TRBJ2-1 TRBV13 -